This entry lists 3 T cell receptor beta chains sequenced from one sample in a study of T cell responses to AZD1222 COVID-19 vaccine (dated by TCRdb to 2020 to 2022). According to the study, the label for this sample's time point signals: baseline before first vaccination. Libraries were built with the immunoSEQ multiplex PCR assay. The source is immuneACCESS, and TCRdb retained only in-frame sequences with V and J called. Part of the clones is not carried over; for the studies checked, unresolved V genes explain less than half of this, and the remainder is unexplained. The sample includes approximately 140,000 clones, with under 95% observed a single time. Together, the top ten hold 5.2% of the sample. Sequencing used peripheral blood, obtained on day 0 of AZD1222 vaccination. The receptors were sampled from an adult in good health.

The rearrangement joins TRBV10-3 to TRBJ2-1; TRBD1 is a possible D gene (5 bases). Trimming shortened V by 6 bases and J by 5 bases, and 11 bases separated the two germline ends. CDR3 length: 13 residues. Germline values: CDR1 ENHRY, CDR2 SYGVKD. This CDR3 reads CAIRGRLDNEQFF. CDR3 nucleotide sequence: TGTGCCATCAGGGGGCGCCTGGACAATGAGCAGTTCTTC.

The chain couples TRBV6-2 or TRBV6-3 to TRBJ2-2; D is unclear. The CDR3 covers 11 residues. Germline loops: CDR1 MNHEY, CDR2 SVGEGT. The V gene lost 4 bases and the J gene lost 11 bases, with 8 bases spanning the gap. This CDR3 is CASSSTRELFF. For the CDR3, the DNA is TGTGCCAGCAGTTCCACTCGAGAGCTGTTTTTT.

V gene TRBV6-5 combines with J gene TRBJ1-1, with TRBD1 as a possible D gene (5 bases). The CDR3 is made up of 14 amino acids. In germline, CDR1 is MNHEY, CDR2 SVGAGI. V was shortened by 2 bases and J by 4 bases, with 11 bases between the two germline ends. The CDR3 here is CASSYSGAGTEAFF. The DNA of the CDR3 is TGTGCCAGCAGTTACAGCGGGGCAGGCACTGAAGCTTTCTTT.